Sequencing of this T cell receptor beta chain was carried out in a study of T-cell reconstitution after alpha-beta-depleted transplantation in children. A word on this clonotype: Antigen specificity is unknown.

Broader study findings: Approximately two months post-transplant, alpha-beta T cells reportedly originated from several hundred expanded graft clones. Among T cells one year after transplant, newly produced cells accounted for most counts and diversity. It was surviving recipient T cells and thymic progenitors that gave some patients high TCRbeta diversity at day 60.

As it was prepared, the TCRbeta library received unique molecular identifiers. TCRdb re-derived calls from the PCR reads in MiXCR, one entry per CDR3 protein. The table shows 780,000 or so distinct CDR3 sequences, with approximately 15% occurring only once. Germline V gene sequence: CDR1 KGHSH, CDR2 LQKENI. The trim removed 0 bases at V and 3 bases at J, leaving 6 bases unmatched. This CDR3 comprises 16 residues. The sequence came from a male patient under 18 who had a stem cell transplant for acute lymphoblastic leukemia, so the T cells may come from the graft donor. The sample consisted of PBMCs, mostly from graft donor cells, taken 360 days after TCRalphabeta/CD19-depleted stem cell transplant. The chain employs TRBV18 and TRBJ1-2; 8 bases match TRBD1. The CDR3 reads CASSPPSGGDHYGYTF. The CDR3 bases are TGTGCCAGCTCACCACCTTCAGGGGGCGATCACTATGGCTACACCTTC.